Shown below are 7 T cell receptor beta chains from a single sample sequenced in a study of blood T cell repertoires in COVID-19. Only in-frame clones appear in the TCRdb table, and some are missing; sequencing was by immunoSEQ multiplex PCR. This table has approximately 150,000 clones, 70% to 80% appearing once. The specimen was peripheral blood. The source is a man aged 50 to 59 with acute or convalescent COVID-19.

This chain links TRBV15 with TRBJ1-4, with TRBD1 matching over 7 bases. Germline lookup yields CDR1 LNHNV and CDR2 YYDKDF (reference sequence). The CDR3 extends over 15 amino acids. V lost 1 base, J lost 7 bases, and 6 bases stayed unmatched. This CDR3 reads CATSRGGGALEKLFF. CDR3 coding DNA: TGTGCCACCAGCAGAGGAGGGGGCGCGCTTGAAAAACTGTTTTTT.

The chain uses TRBV6-2 or TRBV6-3 and TRBJ1-4, with D perhaps TRBD1 (6 bases). CDR1 and CDR2 from the germline V gene are MNHEY and SVGEGT. This CDR3 spans 11 amino acids. With 5 bases removed from V and 16 bases from J, the gap between germline ends came to 14 bases. The CDR3, as DNA: TGTGCCAGCAGTGGGTCCGGGACAAAGTTTTTT. Encoded protein: CASSGSGTKFF.

V is TRBV11-2 and J is TRBJ2-7; no reliable D call. In germline, CDR1 is SGHAT, CDR2 FQNNGV. The CDR3 totals 13 residues. V was pared by 5 bases and J by 6 bases, with 14 bases between. The CDR3 sequence is CASSPRLIGEQYF. The CDR3 region has the DNA TGTGCCAGCAGCCCCCGACTGATCGGCGAGCAGTACTTC.

The chain uses TRBV2 and TRBJ1-1; no firm D call. Trimming cost V 7 bases and J 1 base, with 10 bases left between them. Per germline, CDR1 SNHLY and CDR2 FYNNEI. The CDR3 runs to 13 residues. CDR3 bases: TGTGCCAGCACCCGAGGCCAGAACACTGAAGCTTTCTTT. Its translation: CASTRGQNTEAFF. Full variable domain (outside the CDR3, taken from reference TRBV2 and TRBJ1-1): EPEVTQTPSHQVTQMGQEVILRCVPISNHLYFYWYRQILGQKVEFLVSFYNNEISEKSEIFDDQFSVERPDGSNFTLKIRSTKLEDSAMYFCASTRGQNTEAFFGQGTRLTVV.

This clone came up many times. This CDR3 is also generated by other DNA sequences in the sample. The J gene is TRBJ2-1, the V gene TRBV27, with D hard to call. Germline V gene data show CDR1 as MNHEY and CDR2 as SMNVEV (reference sequence). The V and J ends lost 2 bases and 3 bases respectively, with 5 bases between them. The CDR3 contains 13 residues. The CDR3 nucleotides read TGTGCCAGCAGTTTAAATAGCTACAATGAGCAGTTCTTC. It encodes CASSLNSYNEQFF.

This clone was counted only a few times. The chain uses TRBV29-1 and TRBJ1-3; 8 nucleotides align to TRBD1. The CDR3 covers 13 residues. Germline loops: CDR1 SQVTM, CDR2 ANQGSEA. Unmatched junction bases numbered 2, after V lost 3 bases and J lost 4 bases. The CDR3 here is CSVETGVGNTIYF. The CDR3 DNA is TGCAGCGTTGAGACAGGGGTCGGAAACACCATATATTTT.

This chain connects TRBV7-8 to TRBJ1-1, with 9 bases lining up with TRBD1. The junction had 4 bases not matched to a gene; V was cut back by 3 bases and J by 8 bases. The CDR3 has 13 amino acids. Germline V lookup: CDR1 SGHVS, CDR2 FQNEAQ. CDR3 loop: CASSFTGGGEAFF. CDR3 DNA: TGTGCCAGCAGCTTCACAGGGGGCGGGGAAGCTTTCTTT.